The source of this T cell receptor beta chain is a study of regulatory and conventional T cells in RAG deficiency. Findings and limits, study-wide: Omenn syndrome and CID/AS patients had about 100-fold fewer unique Treg TCR beta sequences, versus around 10-fold elsewhere. Omenn CD25-high CD127-low cells may be activated cells, not true Tregs.

Sequencing used immunoSEQ multiplex PCR; TCRdb keeps in-frame clones, though not all of them. Among some 20,000 clones listed, roughly 90% were seen once. Points on this clone: The antigen remains undetermined.

The sorted regulatory T cells were CD4+, CD25-high and CD127-low, with genomic DNA sequenced. Germline V gene sequence: CDR1 LNHDA, CDR2 SQIVND (reference sequence). With 6 bases removed from V and 2 bases from J, the gap between germline ends came to 10 bases. The CDR3 runs 14 residues. These data also featured in a second study, about regulatory T cells. That paper adds: The PCR used 52 TRBV and 13 TRBJ primers.

The specimen sequenced was Tregs sorted from blood. The receptor comes from a human donor in good health. V is TRBV19 and J is TRBJ2-2; possible D gene TRBD1, 6 bases. The CDR3 spells CASSRTDNTGELFF. As DNA, the CDR3 is TGTGCCAGTAGCCGGACAGATAACACCGGGGAGCTGTTTTTT. The complete variable domain, with remaining parts taken from reference TRBV19 and TRBJ2-2, reads DGGITQSPKYLFRKEGQNVTLSCEQNLNHDAMYWYRQDPGQGLRLIYYSQIVNDFQKGDIAEGYSVSREKKESFPLTVTSAQKNPTAFYLCASSRTDNTGELFFGEGSRLTVL.